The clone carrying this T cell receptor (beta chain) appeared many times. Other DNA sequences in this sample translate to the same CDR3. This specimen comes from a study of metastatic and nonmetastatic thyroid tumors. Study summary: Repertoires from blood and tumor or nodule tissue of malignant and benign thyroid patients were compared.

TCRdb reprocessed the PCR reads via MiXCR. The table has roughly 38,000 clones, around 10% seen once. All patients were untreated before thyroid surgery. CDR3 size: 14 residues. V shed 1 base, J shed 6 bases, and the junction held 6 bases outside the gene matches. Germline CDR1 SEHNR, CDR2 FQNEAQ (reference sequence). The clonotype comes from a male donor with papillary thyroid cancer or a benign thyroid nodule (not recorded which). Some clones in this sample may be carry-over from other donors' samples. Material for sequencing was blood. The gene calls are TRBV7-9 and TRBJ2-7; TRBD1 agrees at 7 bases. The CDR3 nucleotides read TGTGCCAGCAGCTTAGTTTCAGGACAGGCCGAGCAGTACTTC. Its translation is CASSLVSGQAEQYF.